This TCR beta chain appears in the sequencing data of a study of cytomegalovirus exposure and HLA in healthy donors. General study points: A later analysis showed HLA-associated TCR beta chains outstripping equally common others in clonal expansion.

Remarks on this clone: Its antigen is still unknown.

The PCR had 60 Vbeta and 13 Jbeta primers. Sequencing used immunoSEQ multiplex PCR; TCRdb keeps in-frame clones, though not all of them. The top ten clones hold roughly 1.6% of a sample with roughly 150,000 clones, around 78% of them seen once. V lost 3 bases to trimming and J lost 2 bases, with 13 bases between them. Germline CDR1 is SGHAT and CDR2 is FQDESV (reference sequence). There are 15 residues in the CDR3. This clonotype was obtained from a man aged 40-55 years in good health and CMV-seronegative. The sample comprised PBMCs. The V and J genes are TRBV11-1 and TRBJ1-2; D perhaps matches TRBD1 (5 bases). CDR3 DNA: TGTGCCAGCAGCTTCCCCCCCCCAGGGAACTATGGCTACACCTTC. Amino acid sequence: CASSFPPPGNYGYTF. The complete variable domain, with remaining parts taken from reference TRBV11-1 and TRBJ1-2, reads EAEVAQSPRYKITEKSQAVAFWCDPISGHATLYWYRQILGQGPELLVQFQDESVVDDSQLPKDRFSAERLKGVDSTLKIQPAELGDSAMYLCASSFPPPGNYGYTFGSGTRLTVV.